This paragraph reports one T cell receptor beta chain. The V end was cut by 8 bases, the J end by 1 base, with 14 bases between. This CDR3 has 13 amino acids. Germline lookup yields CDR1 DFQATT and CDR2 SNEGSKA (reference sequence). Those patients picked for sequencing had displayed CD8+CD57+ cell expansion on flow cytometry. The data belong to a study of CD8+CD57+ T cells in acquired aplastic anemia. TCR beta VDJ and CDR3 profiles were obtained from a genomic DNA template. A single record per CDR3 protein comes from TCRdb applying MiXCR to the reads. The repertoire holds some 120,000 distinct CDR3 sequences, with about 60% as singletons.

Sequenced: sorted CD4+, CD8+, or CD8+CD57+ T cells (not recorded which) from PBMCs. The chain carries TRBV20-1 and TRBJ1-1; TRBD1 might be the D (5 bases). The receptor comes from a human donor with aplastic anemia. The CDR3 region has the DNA TGCAGTACGCTAAAACAGGCGAACACTGAAGCTTTCTTT. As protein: CSTLKQANTEAFF.